This section outlines one TCR beta chain sequence together with its context. No antigen is known for it. No base qualities exist here, and no much larger clone lies one base off it. Genomic DNA was extracted from sorted cells for sequencing of the TCRbeta CDR3 region. The immunoSEQ Assay was used to sequence the TCRbeta CDR3 regions. Imported from immuneACCESS, the table was reduced by TCRdb to in-frame sequences with V and J called. These copies leave out some clones; in studies compared against another copy, an unresolved V gene accounts for under half, and the cause of the remainder is not known. Recorded for this sample are approximately 70,000 clones; approximately 80% of them occurred a single time. Of the sample, 5.5% to 6% is held by the ten largest clones. The data belong to a study of OX40 agonist ivuxolimab in advanced cancers. About the study as a whole: Ivuxolimab was an agonistic, fully human IgG2 monoclonal antibody directed against OX40 (CD134), a costimulatory receptor. Intravenous ivuxolimab was administered to patients every 2 weeks at six dose levels: 0.01, 0.1, 0.3, 1.5, 3 and 10 mg/kg. Of the roughly 52 dose-escalation patients, hepatocellular carcinoma was present in about 19, melanoma in approximately 15, renal cell carcinoma in 9 and head and neck cancer in 9. A male proportion of around 81% and a mean age of approximately 55 years, ranging from roughly 23 to 80, were recorded for the dose-escalation cohort. Prior anti-PD-1, anti-PD-L1 or anti-CTLA-4 therapy was permitted, and checkpoint inhibitors had been received by roughly 40% of dose-escalation patients. Three dose-escalation patients achieved partial responses, one with hepatocellular carcinoma and two with cutaneous melanoma. Peripheral TCRbeta sequencing aimed to test whether ivuxolimab altered TCR sequence diversity and caused clonal T-cell expansion. The monotherapy dose-escalation portion (N ≈ 55 patients) of the phase I ivuxolimab trial is reported in the paper. The full study reports these points: Partial responders in the 0.1-3.0 mg/kg groups had among the lowest normalized peripheral clonal expansion, especially among CD8+ T cells. Clonal expansion of both CD4+ and CD8+ blood T cells was observed from baseline to week 6 at doses 0.1 to 3.0 mg/kg. Low levels of normalized T-cell clonal expansion were also seen in some nonresponding patients. Which antigens the clonally expanded peripheral T cells were specific for was not determined. On average, CD8+ T cells showed more expanded clones than CD4+ T cells after ivuxolimab.

The trial excluded patients who had a history of autoimmune disease or were on systemic immunosuppression. Peripheral blood for TCR sequencing was collected from all dose cohorts at baseline, on cycle 4 day 1, and on cycle 7 day 1. Samples came from an open-label, multicenter, first-in-human phase I dose-escalation trial of ivuxolimab. Adults with locally advanced or metastatic melanoma, renal cell carcinoma, hepatocellular carcinoma or head and neck squamous cell carcinoma were enrolled in the trial. CD4+ and CD8+ T cells were sorted separately from peripheral blood before TCR sequencing. The clonotype originates from an adult with an advanced solid tumor such as melanoma, head and neck, liver or kidney cancer. The specimen comprised CD4+ or CD8+ T cells sorted from blood, sampled in a trial of the OX40 agonist ivuxolimab.

The CDR3 reads CASSQDQDRGRNTGELFF. The DNA sequence is as follows: TGCGCCAGCAGCCAAGATCAGGACAGGGGGCGGAACACCGGGGAGCTGTTTTTT. The sequence links TRBV4-3 to TRBJ2-2; 11 central bases correspond to TRBD1. Unmatched junction bases come to 4, with V trimmed by 0 bases and J by 1 base. The germline V gene specifies LGHNA as CDR1 and YSLEER as CDR2. From the cysteine through the phenylalanine, the CDR3 covers 18 amino acids. The kept DNA is CDR3 alone, 54 bases in frame from the first base.